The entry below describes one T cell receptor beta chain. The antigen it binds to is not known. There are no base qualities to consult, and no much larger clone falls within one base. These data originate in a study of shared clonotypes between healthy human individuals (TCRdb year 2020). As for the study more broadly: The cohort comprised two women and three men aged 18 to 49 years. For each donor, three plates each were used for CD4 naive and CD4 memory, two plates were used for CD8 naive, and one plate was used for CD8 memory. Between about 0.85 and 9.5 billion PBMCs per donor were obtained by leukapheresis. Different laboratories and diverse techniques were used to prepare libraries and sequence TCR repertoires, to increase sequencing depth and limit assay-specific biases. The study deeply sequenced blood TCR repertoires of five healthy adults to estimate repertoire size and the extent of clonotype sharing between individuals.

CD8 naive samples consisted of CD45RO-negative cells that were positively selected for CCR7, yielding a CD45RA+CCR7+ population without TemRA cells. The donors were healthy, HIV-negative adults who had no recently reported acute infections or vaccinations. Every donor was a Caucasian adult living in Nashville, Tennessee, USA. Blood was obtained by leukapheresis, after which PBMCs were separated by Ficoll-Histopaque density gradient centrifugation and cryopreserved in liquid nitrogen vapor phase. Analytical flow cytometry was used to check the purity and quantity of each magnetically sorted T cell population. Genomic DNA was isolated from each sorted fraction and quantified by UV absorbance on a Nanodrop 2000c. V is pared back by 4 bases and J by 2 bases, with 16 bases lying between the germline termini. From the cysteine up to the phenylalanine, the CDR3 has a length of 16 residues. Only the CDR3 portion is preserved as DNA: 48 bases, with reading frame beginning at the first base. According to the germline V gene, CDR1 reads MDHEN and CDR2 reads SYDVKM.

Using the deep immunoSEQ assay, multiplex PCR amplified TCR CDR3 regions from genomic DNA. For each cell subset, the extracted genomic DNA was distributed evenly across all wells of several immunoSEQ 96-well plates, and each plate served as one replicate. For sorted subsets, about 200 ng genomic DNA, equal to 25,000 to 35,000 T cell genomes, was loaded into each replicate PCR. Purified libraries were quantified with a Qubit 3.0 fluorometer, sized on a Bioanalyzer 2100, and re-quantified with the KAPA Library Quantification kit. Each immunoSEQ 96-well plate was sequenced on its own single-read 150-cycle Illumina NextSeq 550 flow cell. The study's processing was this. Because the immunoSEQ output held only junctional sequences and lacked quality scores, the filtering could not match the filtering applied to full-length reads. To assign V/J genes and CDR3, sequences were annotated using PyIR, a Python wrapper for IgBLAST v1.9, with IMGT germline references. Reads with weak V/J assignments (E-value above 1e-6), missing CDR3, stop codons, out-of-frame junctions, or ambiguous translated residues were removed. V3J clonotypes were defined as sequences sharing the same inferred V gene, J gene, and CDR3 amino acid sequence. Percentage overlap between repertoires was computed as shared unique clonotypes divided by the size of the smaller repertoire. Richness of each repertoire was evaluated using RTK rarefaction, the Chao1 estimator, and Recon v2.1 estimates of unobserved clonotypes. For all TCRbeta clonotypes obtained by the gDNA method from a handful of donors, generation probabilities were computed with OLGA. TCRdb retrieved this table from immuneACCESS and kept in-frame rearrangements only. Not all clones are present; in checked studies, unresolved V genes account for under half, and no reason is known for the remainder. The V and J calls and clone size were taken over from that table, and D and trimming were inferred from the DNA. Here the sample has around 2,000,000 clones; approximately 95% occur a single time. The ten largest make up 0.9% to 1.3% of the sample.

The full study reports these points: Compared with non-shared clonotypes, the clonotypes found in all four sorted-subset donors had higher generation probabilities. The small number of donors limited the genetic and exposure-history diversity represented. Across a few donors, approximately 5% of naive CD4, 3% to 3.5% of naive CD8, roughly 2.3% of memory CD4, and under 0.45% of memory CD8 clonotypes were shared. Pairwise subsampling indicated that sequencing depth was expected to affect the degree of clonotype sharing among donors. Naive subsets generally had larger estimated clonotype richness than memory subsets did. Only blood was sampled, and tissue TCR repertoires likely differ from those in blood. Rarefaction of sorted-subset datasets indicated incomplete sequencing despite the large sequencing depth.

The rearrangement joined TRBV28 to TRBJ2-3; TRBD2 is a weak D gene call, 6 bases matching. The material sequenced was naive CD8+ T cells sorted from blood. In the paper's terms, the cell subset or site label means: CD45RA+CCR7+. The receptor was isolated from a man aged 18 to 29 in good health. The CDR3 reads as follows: CASSSVRERATDTQYF. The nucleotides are TGTGCCAGCAGTTCGGTTCGGGAGAGGGCCACAGATACGCAGTATTTT. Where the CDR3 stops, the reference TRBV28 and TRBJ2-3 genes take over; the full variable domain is DVKVTQSSRYLVKRTGEKVFLECVQDMDHENMFWYRQDPGLGLRLIYFSYDVKMKEKGDIPEGYSVSREKKERFSLILESASTNQTSMYLCASSSVRERATDTQYFGPGTRLTVL.